What follows are 13 T cell receptor beta chains derived from one specimen sequenced in a study of blood T cells in healthy people across ages. A J-beta primer mix and a sample-barcoded 5' primer were used in a second PCR of about 7 to 12 cycles. TCRdb re-analysed the 5' RACE reads in MiXCR, keeping a single row per CDR3 protein. In the table there are 800,000 or so distinct CDR3 sequences, 20% to 25% of which are singletons. In addition, the sample was reused for a study of T cells of mothers and their children.

The sample was blood. These receptors came from a boy between 5 and 17 years old in good health.

The chain employs TRBV3-1 and TRBJ2-5; perhaps TRBD2 as D (5 bases). V was clipped by 0 bases and J by 5 bases, with 16 bases between them. Germline CDR1 is LGHDT and CDR2 is YNNKEL (reference sequence). This CDR3 spans 16 amino acids. CDR3: CASSQDLAKRGETQYF. The CDR3 DNA reads TGTGCCAGCAGCCAAGATCTGGCCAAGCGAGGGGAGACCCAGTACTTC.

Points on this clonotype: A read error may produce the germline difference seen at one junction end. This chain links TRBV30 with TRBJ1-3; D is perhaps TRBD1 (5 bases). The CDR3 runs 14 residues. Germline V CDR1 and CDR2: GTSNPN, SVGIG (reference sequence). The DNA for the CDR3 is TGTGCCTGGAGCGTCGGGACCTCTGGGAACACCATATATTTT. Its translation: CAWSVGTSGNTIYF. The complete variable domain, with remaining parts taken from reference TRBV30 and TRBJ1-3, reads SQTIHQWPATLVQPVGSPLSLECTVEGTSNPNLYWYRQAAGRGLQLLFYSVGIGQISSEVPQNLSASRPQDRQFILSSKKLLLSDSGFYLCAWSVGTSGNTIYFGEGSWLTVV.

This sequence joins TRBV5-1 and TRBJ1-2; TRBD1 matches 8 bases. V gave up 0 bases and J gave up 4 bases; unmatched junction bases: 11. Germline-derived CDR1 and CDR2 are SGHRS and YFSETQ. There are 17 residues in the CDR3. The CDR3 region is CASSLDGSGQASYGYTF. The CDR3 nucleotides are TGCGCCAGCAGCTTGGACGGCTCGGGACAGGCATCCTATGGCTACACCTTC.

This clonotype has more than one count but fewer than ten. The CDR3 DNA reads TGTGCCAACAGGCGAACAGGGTCCGGGGAGCTGTTTTTT. Encoded protein: CANRRTGSGELFF. This chain links TRBV28 with TRBJ2-2; the D gene is possibly TRBD1 (6 bases). This CDR3 contains 13 residues. The germline CDR1 and CDR2 sequences are MDHEN and SYDVKM. Trimming took off 10 bases at V and 6 bases at J, with 15 bases between the two ends.

The genes are TRBV24-1 and TRBJ2-5; D may be TRBD1 (6 bases). CDR3 size: 14 residues. V was clipped by 4 bases and J by 4 bases, with 12 bases between them. Germline lookup yields CDR1 KGHDR and CDR2 SFDVKD. CDR3 DNA: TGTGCCACCAGTGAGGCGAGGGGGATAGAGACCCAGTACTTC. It is translated as CATSEARGIETQYF.

The chain employs TRBV7-9 and TRBJ2-5, with a tentative D call TRBD1 (6 bases). Germline V gives CDR1 SEHNR, CDR2 FQNEAQ (reference sequence). CDR3 length: 11 residues. V was clipped by 4 bases and J by 13 bases, with 13 bases between them. The DNA of the CDR3 is TGTGCCAGCAGCTCTGACAGGTTCGTGTACTTC. The encoded protein is CASSSDRFVYF.

This clonotype was seen only a few times. The chain recombines TRBV7-2 with TRBJ1-1; no definite D call. Germline V gives CDR1 SGHTA, CDR2 FQGNSA. V was trimmed by 5 bases and J by 6 bases, leaving 19 bases between them. The CDR3 is made up of 15 amino acids. The CDR3 here is CASSRASLTIPEAFF. CDR3 DNA: TGTGCCAGCAGCCGGGCCAGCCTCACCATTCCTGAAGCTTTCTTT.

This rearrangement joins TRBV27 to TRBJ2-6; 11 positions agree with TRBD1. Germline V lookup: CDR1 MNHEY, CDR2 SMNVEV (reference sequence). The junction had 10 bases not matched to a gene; V was cut back by 2 bases and J by 4 bases. The CDR3 has 19 amino acids. CDR3 DNA: TGTGCCAGCAGTTTAGCAAGTGGACAGGGGGCTATGGGGGCCAACGTCCTGACTTTC. This gives the protein CASSLASGQGAMGANVLTF.

This clonotype was observed a few times. CDR3 residues: CASSLGGPEGFEQYF. The CDR3 DNA follows: TGCGCCAGCAGCTTGGGGGGTCCCGAGGGTTTCGAGCAGTACTTC. J is TRBJ2-5 and V is TRBV5-1, with D possibly being TRBD2 (5 bases). The J call may not be correct, given that the DNA end is closer to TRBJ2-7. The CDR3 runs to 15 residues. Germline V lookup: CDR1 SGHRS, CDR2 YFSETQ.

The table lists this clonotype with a few counts. This sequence joins TRBV5-1 and TRBJ1-2; weak D call: TRBD1 (5 bases). Trimming pared 1 base from V and 7 bases from J, leaving 17 bases between. This CDR3 is 15 amino acids long. The germline V gene encodes CDR1 SGHRS and CDR2 YFSETQ. CDR3 DNA: TGCGCCAGCAGCTTGACAGGCTGGAGTTCCGGTGGCTACACCTTC. Translation: CASSLTGWSSGGYTF.

V gene TRBV13 combines with J gene TRBJ1-3; D unclear. Trimming stripped 5 bases from V and 5 bases from J, with 13 bases between. This CDR3 comprises 14 residues. The germline V gene has CDR1 PRHDT and CDR2 FYEKMQ (reference sequence). CDR3: CASSLRGRRNTIYF. The CDR3 DNA reads as TGTGCCAGCAGCCTCCGCGGTAGGCGAAACACCATATATTTT. Full variable domain (remainder filled in from reference TRBV13 and TRBJ1-3): AAGVIQSPRHLIKEKRETATLKCYPIPRHDTVYWYQQGPGQDPQFLISFYEKMQSDKGSIPDRFSAQQFSDYHSELNMSSLELGDSALYFCASSLRGRRNTIYFGEGSWLTVV.

The chain combines TRBV29-1 with TRBJ2-7; 8 bases map to TRBD1. Losses at the gene ends were 2 bases for V and 2 bases for J; bases not matched to a gene: 5. This CDR3 is 14 amino acids long. CDR1 is SQVTM, CDR2 ANQGSEA, per germline. DNA for the CDR3: TGCAGCGTTGAACAGGACAGGGCTCCCTACGAGCAGTACTTC. Amino acids: CSVEQDRAPYEQYF.

This clonotype was counted a few times. V is TRBV2 and J is TRBJ1-1; TRBD1 might be the D (5 bases). The CDR3 consists of 13 residues. CDR1 is SNHLY and CDR2 is FYNNEI in the germline V gene. V lost 4 bases to trimming and J lost 2 bases, with 8 bases between them. The CDR3 coding sequence is TGTGCCAGCAGTGCAGGGTTTAACACTGAAGCTTTCTTT. Residues: CASSAGFNTEAFF. The variable domain in full, completed from reference TRBV2 and TRBJ1-1, reads EPEVTQTPSHQVTQMGQEVILRCVPISNHLYFYWYRQILGQKVEFLVSFYNNEISEKSEIFDDQFSVERPDGSNFTLKIRSTKLEDSAMYFCASSAGFNTEAFFGQGTRLTVV.